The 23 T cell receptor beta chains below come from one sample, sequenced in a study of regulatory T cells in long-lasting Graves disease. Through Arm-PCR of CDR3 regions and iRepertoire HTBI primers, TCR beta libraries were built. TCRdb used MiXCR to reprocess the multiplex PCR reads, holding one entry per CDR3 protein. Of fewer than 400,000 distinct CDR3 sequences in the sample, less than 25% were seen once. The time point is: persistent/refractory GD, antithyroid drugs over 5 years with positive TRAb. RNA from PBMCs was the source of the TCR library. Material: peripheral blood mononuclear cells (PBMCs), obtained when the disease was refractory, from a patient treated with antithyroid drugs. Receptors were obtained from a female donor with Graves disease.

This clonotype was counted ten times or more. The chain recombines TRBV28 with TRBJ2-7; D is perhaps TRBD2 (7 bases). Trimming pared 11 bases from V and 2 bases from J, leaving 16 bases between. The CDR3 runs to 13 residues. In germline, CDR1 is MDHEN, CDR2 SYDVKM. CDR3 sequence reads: CASLRGGAYEQYF. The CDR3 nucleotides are TGTGCCTCCTTGAGGGGGGGAGCCTACGAGCAGTACTTC.

For the CDR3, the DNA is TGCAGCGTTACTAGCGGGAGGGGACTCTCCTACGAGCAGTACTTC. Translated, it gives CSVTSGRGLSYEQYF. The gene calls are TRBV29-1 and TRBJ2-7, with TRBD2 matching over 13 bases. Germline V gene data show CDR1 as SQVTM and CDR2 as ANQGSEA. The CDR3 has 15 residues. V gave up 5 bases and J gave up 0 bases; unmatched junction bases: 4.

CDR3 region: CATSTAGAGELFF. The CDR3 DNA reads TGTGCCACCTCGACTGCGGGAGCCGGGGAGCTGTTTTTT. The rearrangement joins TRBV6-2 or TRBV6-3 to TRBJ2-2, with TRBD2 matching 7 bases. The CDR3 sequence is 13 residues long. V lost 10 bases and J lost 6; bases outside the gene matches: 8. Per the germline V gene, CDR1 is MNHEY and CDR2 is SVGEGT.

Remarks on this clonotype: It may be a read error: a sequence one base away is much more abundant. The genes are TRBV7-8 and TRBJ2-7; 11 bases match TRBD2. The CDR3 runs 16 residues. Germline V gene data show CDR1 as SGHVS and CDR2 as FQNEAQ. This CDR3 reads CVSSPITSGSSYEQYF. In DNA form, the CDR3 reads TGTGTCAGCAGCCCGATCACTAGCGGGAGCTCCTACGAGCAGTACTTC.

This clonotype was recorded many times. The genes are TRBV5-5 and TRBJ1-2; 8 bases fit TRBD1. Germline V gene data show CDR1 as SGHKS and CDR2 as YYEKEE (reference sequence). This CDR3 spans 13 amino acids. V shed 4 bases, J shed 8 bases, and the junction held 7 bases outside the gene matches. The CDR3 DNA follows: TGTGCCAGCAGCACGGACAGGGCGCGCGGCTACACCTTC. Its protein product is CASSTDRARGYTF.

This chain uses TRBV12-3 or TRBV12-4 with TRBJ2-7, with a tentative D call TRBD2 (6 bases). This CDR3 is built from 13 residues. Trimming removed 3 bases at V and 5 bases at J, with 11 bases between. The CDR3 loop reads CASSFGGDDEQYF. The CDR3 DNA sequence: TGTGCCAGCAGTTTCGGCGGGGACGACGAGCAGTACTTC.

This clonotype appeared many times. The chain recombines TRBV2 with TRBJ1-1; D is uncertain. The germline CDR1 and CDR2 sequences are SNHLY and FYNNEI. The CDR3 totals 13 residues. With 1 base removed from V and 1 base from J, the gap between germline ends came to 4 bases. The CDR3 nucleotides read TGTGCCAGCAGTGAAGGAGAGAACACTGAAGCTTTCTTT. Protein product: CASSEGENTEAFF.

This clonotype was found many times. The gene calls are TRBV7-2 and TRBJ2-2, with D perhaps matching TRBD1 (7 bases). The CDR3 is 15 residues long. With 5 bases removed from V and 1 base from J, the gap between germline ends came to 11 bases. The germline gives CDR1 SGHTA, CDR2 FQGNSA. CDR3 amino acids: CASSIQGGNTGELFF. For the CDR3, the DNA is TGTGCCAGCAGCATCCAGGGGGGGAACACCGGGGAGCTGTTTTTT. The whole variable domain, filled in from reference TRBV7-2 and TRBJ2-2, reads GAGVSQSPSNKVTEKGKDVELRCDPISGHTALYWYRQSLGQGLEFLIYFQGNSAPDKSGLPSDRFSAERTGGSVSTLTIQRTQQEDSAVYLCASSIQGGNTGELFFGEGSRLTVL.

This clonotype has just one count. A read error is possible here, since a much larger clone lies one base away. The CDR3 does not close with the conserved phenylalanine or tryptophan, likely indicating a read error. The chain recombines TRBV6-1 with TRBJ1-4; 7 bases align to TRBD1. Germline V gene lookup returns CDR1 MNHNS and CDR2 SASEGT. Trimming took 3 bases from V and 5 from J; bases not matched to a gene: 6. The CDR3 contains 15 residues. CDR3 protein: CASSDTTGVNEKLFL. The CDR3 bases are TGTGCCAGCAGTGACACTACAGGGGTGAATGAAAAACTGTTTCTT.

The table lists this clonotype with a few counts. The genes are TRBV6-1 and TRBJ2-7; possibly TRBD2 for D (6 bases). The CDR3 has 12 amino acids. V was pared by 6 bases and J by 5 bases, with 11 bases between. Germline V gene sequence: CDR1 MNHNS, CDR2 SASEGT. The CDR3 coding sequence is TGTGCCAGCAGCAGGGAGGCCCACGAGCAGTACTTC. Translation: CASSREAHEQYF.

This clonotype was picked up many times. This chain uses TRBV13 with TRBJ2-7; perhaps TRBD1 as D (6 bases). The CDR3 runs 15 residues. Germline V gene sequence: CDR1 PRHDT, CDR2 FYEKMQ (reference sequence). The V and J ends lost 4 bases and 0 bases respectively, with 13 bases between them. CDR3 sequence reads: CASSYGTKSSYEQYF. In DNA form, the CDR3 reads TGTGCCAGCAGCTATGGGACAAAGAGCTCCTACGAGCAGTACTTC.

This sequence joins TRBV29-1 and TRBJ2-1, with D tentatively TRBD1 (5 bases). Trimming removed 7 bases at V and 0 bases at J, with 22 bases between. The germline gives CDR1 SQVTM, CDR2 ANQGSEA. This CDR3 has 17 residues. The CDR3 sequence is CSAPARTPPTSYNEQFF. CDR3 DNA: TGCAGCGCCCCGGCGAGGACACCACCGACCTCCTACAATGAGCAGTTCTTC.

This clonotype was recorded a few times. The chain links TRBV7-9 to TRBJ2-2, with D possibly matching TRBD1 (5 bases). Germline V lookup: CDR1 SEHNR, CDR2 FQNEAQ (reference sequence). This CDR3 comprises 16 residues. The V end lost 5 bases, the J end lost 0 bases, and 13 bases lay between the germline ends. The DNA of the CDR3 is TGTGCCAGCAGCGGGGCCGGGTTCGCGAACACCGGGGAGCTGTTTTTT. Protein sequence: CASSGAGFANTGELFF. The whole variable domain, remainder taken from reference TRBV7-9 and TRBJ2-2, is DTGVSQNPRHKITKRGQNVTFRCDPISEHNRLYWYRQTLGQGPEFLTYFQNEAQLEKSRLLSDRFSAERPKGSFSTLEIQRTEQGDSAMYLCASSGAGFANTGELFFGEGSRLTVL.

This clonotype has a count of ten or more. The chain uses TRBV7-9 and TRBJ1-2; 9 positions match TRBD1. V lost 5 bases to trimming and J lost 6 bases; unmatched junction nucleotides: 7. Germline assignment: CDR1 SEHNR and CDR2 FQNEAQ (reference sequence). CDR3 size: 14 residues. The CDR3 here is CASSLEGQGNGYTF. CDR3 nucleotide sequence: TGTGCCAGCAGCCTAGAGGGACAGGGTAATGGCTACACCTTC.

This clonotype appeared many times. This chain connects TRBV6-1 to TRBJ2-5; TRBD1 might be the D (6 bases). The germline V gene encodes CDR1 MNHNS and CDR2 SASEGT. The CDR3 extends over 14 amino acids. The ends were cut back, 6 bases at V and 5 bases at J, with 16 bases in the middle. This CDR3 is CASSPDSAWETQYF. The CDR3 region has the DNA TGTGCCAGCAGCCCGGACAGCGCTTGGGAGACCCAGTACTTC.

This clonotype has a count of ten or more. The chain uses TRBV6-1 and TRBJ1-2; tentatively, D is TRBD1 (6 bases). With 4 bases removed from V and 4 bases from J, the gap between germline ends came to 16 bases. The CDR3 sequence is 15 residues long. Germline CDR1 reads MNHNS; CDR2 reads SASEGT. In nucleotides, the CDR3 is TGTGCCAGCAGTGTTAAGGAGGGGGACGTCTATGGCTACACCTTC. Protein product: CASSVKEGDVYGYTF.

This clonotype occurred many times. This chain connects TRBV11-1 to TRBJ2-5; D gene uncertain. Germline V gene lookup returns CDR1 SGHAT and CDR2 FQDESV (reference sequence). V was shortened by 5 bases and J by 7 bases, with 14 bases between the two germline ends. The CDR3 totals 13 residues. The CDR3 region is CASSPEVLGTQYF. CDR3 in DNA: TGTGCCAGCAGCCCTGAGGTTTTGGGGACCCAGTACTTC.

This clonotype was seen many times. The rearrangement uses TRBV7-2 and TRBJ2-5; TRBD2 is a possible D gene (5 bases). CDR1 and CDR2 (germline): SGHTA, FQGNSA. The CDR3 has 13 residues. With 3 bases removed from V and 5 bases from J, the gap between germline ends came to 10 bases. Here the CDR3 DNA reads TGTGCCAGCAGCTTTGGACTGCTGGAGACCCAGTACTTC. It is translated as CASSFGLLETQYF.

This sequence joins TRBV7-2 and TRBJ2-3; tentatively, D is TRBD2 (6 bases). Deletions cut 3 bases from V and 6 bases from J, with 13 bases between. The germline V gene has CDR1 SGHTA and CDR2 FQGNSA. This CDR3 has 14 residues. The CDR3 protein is CASSLSGVADTQYF. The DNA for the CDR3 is TGTGCCAGCAGCTTGTCGGGGGTCGCGGATACGCAGTATTTT.

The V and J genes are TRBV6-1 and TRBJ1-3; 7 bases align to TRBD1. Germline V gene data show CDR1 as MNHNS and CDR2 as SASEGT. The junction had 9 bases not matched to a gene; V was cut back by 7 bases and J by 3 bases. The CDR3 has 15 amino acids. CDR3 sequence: CASNHLRTGGNTIYF. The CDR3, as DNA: TGTGCCAGCAACCATCTCCGGACAGGTGGAAACACCATATATTTT.

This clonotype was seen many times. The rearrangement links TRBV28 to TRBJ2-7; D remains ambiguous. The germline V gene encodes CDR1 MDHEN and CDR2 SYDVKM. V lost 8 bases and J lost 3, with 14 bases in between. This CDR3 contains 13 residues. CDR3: CASLSVGLYEQYF. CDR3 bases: TGTGCCAGCCTCAGTGTAGGGCTCTACGAGCAGTACTTC.

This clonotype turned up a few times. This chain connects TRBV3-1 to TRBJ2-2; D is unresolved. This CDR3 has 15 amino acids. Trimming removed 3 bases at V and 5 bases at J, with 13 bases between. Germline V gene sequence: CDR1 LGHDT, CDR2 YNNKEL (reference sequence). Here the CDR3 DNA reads TGTGCCAGCAGCCACCAGGCACCTTATACCGGGGAGCTGTTTTTT. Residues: CASSHQAPYTGELFF.

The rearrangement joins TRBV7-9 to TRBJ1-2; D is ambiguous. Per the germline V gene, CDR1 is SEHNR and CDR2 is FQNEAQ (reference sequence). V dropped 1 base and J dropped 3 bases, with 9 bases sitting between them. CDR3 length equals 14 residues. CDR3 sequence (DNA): TGTGCCAGCAGCTTAGATGTCGGATACTATGGCTACACCTTC. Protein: CASSLDVGYYGYTF.